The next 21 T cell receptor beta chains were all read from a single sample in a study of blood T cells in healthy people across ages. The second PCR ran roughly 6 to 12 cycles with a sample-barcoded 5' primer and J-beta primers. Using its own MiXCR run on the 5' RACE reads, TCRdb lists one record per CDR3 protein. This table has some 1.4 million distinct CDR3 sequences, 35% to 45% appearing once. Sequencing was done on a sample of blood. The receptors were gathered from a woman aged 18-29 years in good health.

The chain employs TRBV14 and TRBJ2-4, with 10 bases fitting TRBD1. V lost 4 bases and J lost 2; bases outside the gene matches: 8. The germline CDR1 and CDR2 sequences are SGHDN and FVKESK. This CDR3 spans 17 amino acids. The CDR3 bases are TGTGCCAGCAGCCCAAATCCGGGACAGGGGCCCAAAAACATTCAGTACTTC. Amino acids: CASSPNPGQGPKNIQYF.

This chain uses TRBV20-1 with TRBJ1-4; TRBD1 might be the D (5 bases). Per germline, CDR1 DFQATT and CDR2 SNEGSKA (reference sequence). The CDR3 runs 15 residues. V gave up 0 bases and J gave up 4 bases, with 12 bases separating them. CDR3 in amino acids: CSARDLQGYNEKLFF. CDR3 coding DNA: TGCAGTGCTAGAGATTTGCAGGGATATAATGAAAAACTGTTTTTT.

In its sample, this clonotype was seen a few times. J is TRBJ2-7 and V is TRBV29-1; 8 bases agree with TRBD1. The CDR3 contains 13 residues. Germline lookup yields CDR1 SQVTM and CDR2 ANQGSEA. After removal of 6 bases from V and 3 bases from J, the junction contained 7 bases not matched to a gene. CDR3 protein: CSVDGQGHYEQYF. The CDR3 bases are TGCAGCGTGGACGGACAGGGACACTACGAGCAGTACTTC.

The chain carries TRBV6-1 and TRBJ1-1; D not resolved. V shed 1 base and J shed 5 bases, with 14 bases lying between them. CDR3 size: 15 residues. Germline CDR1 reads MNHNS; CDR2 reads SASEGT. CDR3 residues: CASSEVTPMGTEAFF. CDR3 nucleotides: TGTGCCAGCAGTGAAGTAACTCCAATGGGGACTGAAGCTTTCTTT.

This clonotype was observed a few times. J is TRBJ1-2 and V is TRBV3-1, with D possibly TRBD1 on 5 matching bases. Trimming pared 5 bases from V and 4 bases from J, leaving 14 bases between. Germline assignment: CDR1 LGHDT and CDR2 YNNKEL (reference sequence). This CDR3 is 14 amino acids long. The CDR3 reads CASSGGGTAYGYTF. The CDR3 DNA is TGTGCCAGCAGCGGTGGGGGGACGGCCTATGGCTACACCTTC.

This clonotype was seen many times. The CDR3 protein is CASSQPGVSVNTEAFF. The CDR3 DNA sequence: TGCGCCAGCAGCCAGCCGGGTGTTTCAGTGAACACTGAAGCTTTCTTT. The chain has TRBV4-1 and TRBJ1-1; D remains unclear. CDR1 and CDR2 from the germline V gene are MGHRA and YSYEKL. The CDR3 has 16 residues. V was clipped by 3 bases and J by 0 bases, with 14 bases between them.

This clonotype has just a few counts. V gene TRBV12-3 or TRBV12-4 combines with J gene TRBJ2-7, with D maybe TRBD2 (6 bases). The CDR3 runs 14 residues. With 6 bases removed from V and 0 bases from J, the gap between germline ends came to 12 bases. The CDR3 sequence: CASSMERVSYEQYF. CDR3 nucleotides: TGTGCCAGCAGCATGGAGCGGGTCTCCTACGAGCAGTACTTC.

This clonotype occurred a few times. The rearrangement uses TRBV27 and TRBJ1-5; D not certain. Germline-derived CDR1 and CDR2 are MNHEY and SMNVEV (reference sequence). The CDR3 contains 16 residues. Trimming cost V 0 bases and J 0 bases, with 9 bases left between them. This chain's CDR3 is CASSLSMVNSNQPQHF. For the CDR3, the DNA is TGTGCCAGCAGTTTATCGATGGTGAATAGCAATCAGCCCCAGCATTTT.

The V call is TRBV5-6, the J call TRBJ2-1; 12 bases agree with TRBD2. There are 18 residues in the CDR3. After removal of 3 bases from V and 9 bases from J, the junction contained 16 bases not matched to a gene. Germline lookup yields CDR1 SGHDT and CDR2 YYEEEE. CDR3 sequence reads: CASSSNSDRTSGKTEQFF. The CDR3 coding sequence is TGTGCCAGCAGCTCCAATTCGGACAGGACTAGCGGGAAAACTGAGCAGTTCTTC.

The CDR3 coding sequence is TGCAGTGCTAGTCTGGGCCCTAACACTGAAGCTTTCTTT. It yields the protein CSASLGPNTEAFF. This chain joins TRBV20-1 and TRBJ1-1; D not resolved. In germline, CDR1 is DFQATT, CDR2 SNEGSKA (reference sequence). Trimming pared 3 bases from V and 2 bases from J, leaving 10 bases between. The CDR3 is made up of 13 amino acids.

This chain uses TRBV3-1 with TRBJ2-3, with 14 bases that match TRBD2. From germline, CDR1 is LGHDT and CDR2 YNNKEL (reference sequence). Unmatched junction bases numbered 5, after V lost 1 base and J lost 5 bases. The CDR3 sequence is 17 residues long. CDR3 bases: TGTGCCAGCAGCCAAGGGGGACTAGCGGGGGCCCAAGATACGCAGTATTTT. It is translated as CASSQGGLAGAQDTQYF.

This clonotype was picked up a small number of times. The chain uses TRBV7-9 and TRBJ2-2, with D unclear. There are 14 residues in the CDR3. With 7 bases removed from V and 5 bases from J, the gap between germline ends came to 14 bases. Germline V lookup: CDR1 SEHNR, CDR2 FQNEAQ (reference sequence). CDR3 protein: CASTINLLTGELFF. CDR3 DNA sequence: TGTGCCAGCACCATCAATCTCCTAACCGGGGAGCTGTTTTTT.

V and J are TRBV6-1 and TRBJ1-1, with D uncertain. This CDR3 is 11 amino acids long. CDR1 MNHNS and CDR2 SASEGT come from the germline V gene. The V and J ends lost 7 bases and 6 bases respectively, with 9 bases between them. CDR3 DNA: TGTGCCAGCATTCGGTTGGCTGAAGCTTTCTTT. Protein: CASIRLAEAFF.

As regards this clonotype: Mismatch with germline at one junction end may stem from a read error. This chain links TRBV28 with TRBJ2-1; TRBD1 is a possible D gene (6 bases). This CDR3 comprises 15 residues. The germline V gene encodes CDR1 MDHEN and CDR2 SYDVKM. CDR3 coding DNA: TGTGTCAGCAGGCGGCCGGGACAAGGGGCGGATGAGCAGTTCTTC. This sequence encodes CVSRRPGQGADEQFF. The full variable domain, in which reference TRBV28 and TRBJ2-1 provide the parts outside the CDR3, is DVKVTQSSRYLVKRTGEKVFLECVQDMDHENMFWYRQDPGLGLRLIYFSYDVKMKEKGDIPEGYSVSREKKERFSLILESASTNQTSMYLCVSRRPGQGADEQFFGPGTRLTVL.

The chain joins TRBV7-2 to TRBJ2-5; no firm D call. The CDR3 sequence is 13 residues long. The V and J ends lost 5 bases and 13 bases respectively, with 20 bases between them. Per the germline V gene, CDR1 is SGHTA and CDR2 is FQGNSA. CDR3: CASSHEPGSSGYF. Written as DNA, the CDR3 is TGTGCCAGCAGCCATGAACCCGGGTCCTCAGGGTACTTC.

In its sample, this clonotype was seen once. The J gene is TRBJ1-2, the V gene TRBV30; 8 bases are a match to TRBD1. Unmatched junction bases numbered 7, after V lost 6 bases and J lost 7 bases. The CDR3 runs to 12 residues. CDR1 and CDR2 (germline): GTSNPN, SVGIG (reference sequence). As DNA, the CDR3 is TGTGCCTGCAGGGCAGGGGGCATTGGCTACACCTTC. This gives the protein CACRAGGIGYTF.

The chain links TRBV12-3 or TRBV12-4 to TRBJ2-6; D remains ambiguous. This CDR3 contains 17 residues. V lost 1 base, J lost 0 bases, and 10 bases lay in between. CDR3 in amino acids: CASSLDGSRSGANVLTF. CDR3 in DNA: TGTGCCAGCAGTTTAGATGGCAGCCGCTCTGGGGCCAACGTCCTGACTTTC.

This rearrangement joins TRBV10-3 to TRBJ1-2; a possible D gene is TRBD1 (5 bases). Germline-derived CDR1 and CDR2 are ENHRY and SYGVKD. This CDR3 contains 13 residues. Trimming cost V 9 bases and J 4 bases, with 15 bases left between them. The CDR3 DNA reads TGTGCCATAGGGGCCGACGGCATCTATGGCTACACCTTC. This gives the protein CAIGADGIYGYTF.

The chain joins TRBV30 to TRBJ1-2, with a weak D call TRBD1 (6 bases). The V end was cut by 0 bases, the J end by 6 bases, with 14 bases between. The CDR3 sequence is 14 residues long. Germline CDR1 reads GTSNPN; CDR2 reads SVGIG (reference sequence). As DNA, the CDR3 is TGTGCCTGGAGTGTACAGGGTTATAGTGATGGCTACACCTTC. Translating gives CAWSVQGYSDGYTF.

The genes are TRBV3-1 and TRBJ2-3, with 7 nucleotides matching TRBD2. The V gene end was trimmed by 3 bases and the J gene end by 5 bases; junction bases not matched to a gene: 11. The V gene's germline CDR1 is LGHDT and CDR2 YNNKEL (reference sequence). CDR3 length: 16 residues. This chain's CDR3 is CASSHPSAGLGDTQYF. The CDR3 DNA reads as TGTGCCAGCAGCCATCCGTCAGCGGGATTGGGAGATACGCAGTATTTT.

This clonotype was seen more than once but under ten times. This chain's CDR3 is CSVSGTGGPDTQYF. DNA for the CDR3: TGCAGCGTTTCCGGGACAGGGGGACCAGATACGCAGTATTTT. This chain links TRBV29-1 with TRBJ2-3, with TRBD1 matching over 11 bases. In germline, CDR1 is SQVTM, CDR2 ANQGSEA. The trim removed 5 bases at V and 4 bases at J, leaving 5 bases unmatched. This CDR3 comprises 14 residues.